Listed below are T cell receptor beta chains from one sample, sequenced in a study of T-cell reconstitution after alpha-beta-depleted transplantation in children. MiXCR, applied by TCRdb to the PCR reads, yields one record per CDR3 protein. The data contain some 500,000 distinct CDR3 sequences, around 16% of them seen just once; the ten biggest clones take up less than 4%. Specimen: PBMCs from the stem cell graft donor, collected from the stem cell graft. Source of these receptors: a human donor who donated a stem cell graft to a child with acute lymphoblastic leukemia. Each CDR3 is given with its conserved first and last residue. D genes are given only for firm matches. Rows give clone size only sometimes, using once, few, many, or a class for an expanded clone.

d_call j_call v_call clone_size cdr3_nt cdr3_aa
TRBD1 TRBJ2-1 TRBV12-3/TRBV12-4 few TGTGCCAGCAGTTTGGGACAGGGAACGATCTTC CASSLGQGTIF
TRBD1 TRBJ2-7 TRBV5-1 - TGCGCCAGCGCTGCCTGGCGACAGGGTTCCTACGAGCAGTACTTC CASAAWRQGSYEQYF
TRBD2 TRBJ2-1 TRBV9 many TGTGCCAGCAGCCCAAGCGGGGGGCCCTACAATGAGCAGTTCTTC CASSPSGGPYNEQFF
- TRBJ2-3 TRBV10-3 - TGTGCCATCAGTGAGTGGGTAGATACGCAGTATTTT CAISEWVDTQYF
- TRBJ2-7 TRBV4-1 few TGCGCCAGCAGCCAAGTTGCCGGGGGCCTTTCCTACGAGCAGTACTTC CASSQVAGGLSYEQYF
TRBD1 TRBJ2-7 TRBV5-1 once TGCGCCAGCAGCCCTAACGGACAGGGGCGCTACGAGCAGTACTTC CASSPNGQGRYEQYF
TRBD2 TRBJ2-7 TRBV7-9 few TGTGCCAGCAGTTCGGGACTAGCCTTCGGTTACGAGCAGTACTTC CASSSGLAFGYEQYF
TRBD1 TRBJ2-7 TRBV12-3/TRBV12-4 - TGTGCCAGCAGTTTCTCTGTGTGGGACAGGGGCGACGAGCAGTACTTC CASSFSVWDRGDEQYF
- TRBJ2-7 TRBV12-3/TRBV12-4 - TGTGCCAGCGCCGAGACAGGGAGGGGATACGAGCAGTACTTC CASAETGRGYEQYF
- TRBJ2-2 TRBV2 few TGTGCCAGCAGTGAAAAGTACGGGGAGCTGTTTTTT CASSEKYGELFF
- TRBJ2-3 TRBV5-1 few TGCGCCATCAGAGGGGGACTGATCATATGGAGGACAGATACGCAGTATTTT CAIRGGLIIWRTDTQYF
- TRBJ2-6 TRBV5-1 - TGCGCCAGCAGCTCCCCAGGGGCCTCTGGGGCCAACGTCCTGACTTTC CASSSPGASGANVLTF
- TRBJ2-7 TRBV9 - TGTGCCAGCAGCCCTTACGGGTACGAGCAGTACTTC CASSPYGYEQYF
- TRBJ2-5 TRBV6-5 few TGTGCCAGCAAGTTAAGGGGGAGAGGAGAGACCCAGTACTTC CASKLRGRGETQYF
TRBD2 TRBJ2-1 TRBV5-1 once TGCGCCAGCAGCTTGACTAGCGGAACTGGGGATGAGCAGTTCTTC CASSLTSGTGDEQFF
TRBD2 TRBJ2-7 TRBV20-1 - TGCAGTGGAAGAGCGGGGGTCTACGAGCAGTACTTC CSGRAGVYEQYF
- TRBJ2-1 TRBV5-1 few TGCGCCAGCGCCGTCGGGACGACAGGCAATGAGCAGTTCTTC CASAVGTTGNEQFF
TRBD2 TRBJ2-5 TRBV18 few TGTGCCAGCTCAGGGTCAAGCGGGAGACGAGAGACCCAGTACTTC CASSGSSGRRETQYF
- TRBJ2-1 TRBV6-5 few TGTGCCAGCAGTTTGGGGCCCGAGGGGAATGAGCAGTTCTTC CASSLGPEGNEQFF
- TRBJ2-3 TRBV20-1 - TGCAGTGCTACCCCCTACAGGGCTCCCACAGATACGCAGTATTTT CSATPYRAPTDTQYF
- TRBJ2-4 TRBV7-3 - TGTGCCAGCAGCCCCACCGGGGGACACATTCAGTACTTC CASSPTGGHIQYF
- TRBJ1-1 TRBV9 few TGTGCCAGCAGCCCCCTTCGGGGAACTGAAGCTTTCTTT CASSPLRGTEAFF
- TRBJ2-7 TRBV4-1 - TGCGCCAGCAGCCAGCCCGCTTTTGGCTCCTACGAGCAGTACTTC CASSQPAFGSYEQYF
- TRBJ2-2 TRBV12-3/TRBV12-4 - TGTGCCAGCAGTTTTGTGGAGGAGCTGTTTTTT CASSFVEELFF
- TRBJ2-5 TRBV9 - TGTGCCAGCAGCGTATATGGGGCACTGGAGGAGACCCAGTACTTC CASSVYGALEETQYF
TRBD1 TRBJ1-5 TRBV4-1 - TGCGCCAGCAGCCAAGTCGACAGGGGGGCGAATCAGCCCCAGCATTTT CASSQVDRGANQPQHF
TRBD2 TRBJ2-3 TRBV20-1 - TGCAGTGCTCCTATGACTAGCGGGACCCCAGATACGCAGTATTTT CSAPMTSGTPDTQYF
- TRBJ2-7 TRBV19 few TGTGCCAGTAGTATTTCAGGGGCTGGAGCCTACGAGCAGTACTTC CASSISGAGAYEQYF
- TRBJ2-7 TRBV15 - TGTGCCACCAGCAGGATAGGAGTGTGGGGACCCTACGAGCAGTACTTC CATSRIGVWGPYEQYF
- TRBJ1-6 TRBV2 - TGTGCCAGCAGTGATCAGGGAGATTCACCCCTCCACTTT CASSDQGDSPLHF
TRBD2 TRBJ2-7 TRBV27 - TGTGCCAGCAGTTTAACTAGCGGGGGCCACTACGAGCAGTACTTC CASSLTSGGHYEQYF
- TRBJ2-3 TRBV5-1 - TGCGCCAGCAGCTTGAAAGCCGATACGCAGTATTTT CASSLKADTQYF
- TRBJ2-7 TRBV30 few TGTGCCTGGAGAGGACTGGGCTCCTACGAGCAGTACTTC CAWRGLGSYEQYF
- TRBJ2-7 TRBV19 - TGTGCCAGTAGTGTGGGCTGGATGAGCTCCTACGAGCAGTACTTC CASSVGWMSSYEQYF
- TRBJ2-2 TRBV7-9 many TGTGCCAGCAGCTCCGAACTAGGGAACACCGGGGAGCTGTTTTTT CASSSELGNTGELFF
TRBD2 TRBJ2-7 TRBV5-1 few TGCGCCAGCAGCTACGATAGCGGGACCGAGCAGTACTTC CASSYDSGTEQYF
- TRBJ2-7 TRBV5-1 - TGCGCCAGCAGCTTGGCCGCTCGGGCTGGGGAGCAGTACTTC CASSLAARAGEQYF
TRBD1 TRBJ2-5 TRBV12-3/TRBV12-4 - TGTGCCAGCAGTGTTGGGACAGTGGGAGAGACCCAGTACTTC CASSVGTVGETQYF
TRBD1 TRBJ1-1 TRBV6-5 once TGTGCCAGCAGTTTCATACTTATAGTGGGACAGGGGGACACTGAAGCTTTCTTT CASSFILIVGQGDTEAFF
TRBD1 TRBJ1-4 TRBV20-1 few TGCAGTGCCACCCGGACAGGGCTGGATGAAAAACTGTTTTTT CSATRTGLDEKLFF
TRBD2 TRBJ2-1 TRBV4-1 - TGCGCCAGCAGCCCTCCGGTTAGCGGGAGAAGTTTTGAGCAGTTCTTC CASSPPVSGRSFEQFF
- TRBJ2-3 TRBV20-1 few TGCAGTGCTAGACTAGAGGCTACAGATACGCAGTATTTT CSARLEATDTQYF
- TRBJ2-7 TRBV6-5 few TGTGCCAGCAGTTCAATAGGGGCCGAGCAGTACTTC CASSSIGAEQYF
- TRBJ2-1 TRBV5-1 - TGCGCCAGCAAAAGTTTCCCAGATACCTACAATGAGCAGTTCTTC CASKSFPDTYNEQFF
- TRBJ2-2 TRBV20-1 many TGCAGTGCTAGAAGTGGACAGAACACCGGGGAGCTGTTTTTT CSARSGQNTGELFF
- TRBJ2-3 TRBV9 few TGTGCCAGCAGCGTAGATGATACGCAGTATTTT CASSVDDTQYF
TRBD2 TRBJ2-1 TRBV4-2 few TGTGCCAGCAGCCCTCTAGCGGGAGGGCCGGACAATGAGCAGTTCTTC CASSPLAGGPDNEQFF
TRBD1 TRBJ2-7 TRBV29-1 few TGCAGCGTTGAAGATCTGGACAGGGACGAGCAGTACTTC CSVEDLDRDEQYF
TRBD1 TRBJ1-1 TRBV9 - TGTGCCAGCAGCGAATTTGACAGGGGGACTGAAGCTTTCTTT CASSEFDRGTEAFF